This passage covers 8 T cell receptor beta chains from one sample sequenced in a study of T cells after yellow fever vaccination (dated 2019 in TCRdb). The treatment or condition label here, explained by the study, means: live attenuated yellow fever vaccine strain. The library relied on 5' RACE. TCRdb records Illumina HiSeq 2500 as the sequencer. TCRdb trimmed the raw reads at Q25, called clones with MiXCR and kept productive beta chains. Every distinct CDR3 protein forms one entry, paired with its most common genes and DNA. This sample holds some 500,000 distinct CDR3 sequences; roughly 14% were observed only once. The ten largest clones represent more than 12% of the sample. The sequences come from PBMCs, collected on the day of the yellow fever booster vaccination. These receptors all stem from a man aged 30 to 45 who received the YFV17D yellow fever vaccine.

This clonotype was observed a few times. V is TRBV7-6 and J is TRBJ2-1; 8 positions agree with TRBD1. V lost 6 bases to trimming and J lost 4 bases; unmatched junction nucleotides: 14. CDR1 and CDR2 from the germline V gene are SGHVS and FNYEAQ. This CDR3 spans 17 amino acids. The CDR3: CASRPGQGRVGYNEQFF. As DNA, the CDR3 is TGTGCCAGCAGACCCGGACAGGGTAGGGTGGGTTACAATGAGCAGTTCTTC.

In DNA, the CDR3 is TGTGCCAGCAGCCCAACGGGGGGTAGCTACACCTTC. Translation: CASSPTGGSYTF. The chain uses TRBV7-2 and TRBJ1-2, with D maybe TRBD1 (5 bases). The CDR3 has 12 amino acids. V was clipped by 5 bases and J by 9 bases, with 13 bases between them. The germline V gene has CDR1 SGHTA and CDR2 FQGNSA.

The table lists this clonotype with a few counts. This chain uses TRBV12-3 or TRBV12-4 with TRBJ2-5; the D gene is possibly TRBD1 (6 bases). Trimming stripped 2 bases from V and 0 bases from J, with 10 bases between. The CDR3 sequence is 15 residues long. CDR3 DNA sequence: TGTGCCAGCAGTTTACAGGGGCGCAACCAAGAGACCCAGTACTTC. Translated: CASSLQGRNQETQYF.

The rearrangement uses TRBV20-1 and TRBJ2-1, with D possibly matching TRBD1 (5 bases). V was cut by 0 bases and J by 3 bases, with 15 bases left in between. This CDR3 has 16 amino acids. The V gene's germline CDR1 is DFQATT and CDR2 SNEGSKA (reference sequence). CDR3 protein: CSARDLGRANYNEQFF. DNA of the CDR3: TGCAGTGCTAGAGATCTCGGCAGGGCCAACTACAATGAGCAGTTCTTC.

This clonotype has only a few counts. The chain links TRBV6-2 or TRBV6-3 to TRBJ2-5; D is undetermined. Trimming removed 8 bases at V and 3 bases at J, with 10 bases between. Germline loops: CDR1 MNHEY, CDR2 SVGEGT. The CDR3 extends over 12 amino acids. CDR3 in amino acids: CASGPIEETQYF. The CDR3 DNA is TGTGCCAGCGGTCCTATCGAAGAGACCCAGTACTTC.

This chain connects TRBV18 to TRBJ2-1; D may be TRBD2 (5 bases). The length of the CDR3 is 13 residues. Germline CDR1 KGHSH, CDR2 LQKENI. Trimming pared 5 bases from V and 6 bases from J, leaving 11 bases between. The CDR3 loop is CASSTGIGNEQFF. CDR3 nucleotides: TGTGCCAGCTCAACGGGGATTGGCAATGAGCAGTTCTTC.

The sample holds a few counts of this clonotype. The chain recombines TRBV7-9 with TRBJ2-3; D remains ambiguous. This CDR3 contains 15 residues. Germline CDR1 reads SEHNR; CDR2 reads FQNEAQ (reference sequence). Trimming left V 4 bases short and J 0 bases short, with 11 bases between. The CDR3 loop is CASSSILASTDTQYF. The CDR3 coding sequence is TGTGCCAGCAGCTCCATTCTTGCTAGCACAGATACGCAGTATTTT.

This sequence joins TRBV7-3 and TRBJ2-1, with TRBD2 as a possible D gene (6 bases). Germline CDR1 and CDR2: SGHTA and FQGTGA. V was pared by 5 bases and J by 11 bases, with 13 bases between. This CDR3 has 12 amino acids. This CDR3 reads CASSIRAGQQFF. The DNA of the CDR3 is TGTGCCAGCAGCATCCGAGCGGGTCAGCAGTTCTTC.